This entry lists 28 T cell receptor beta chains sequenced from one sample in a study of PD-1 blockade in mismatch repair-deficient tumors. Profiling relied on immunoSEQ multiplex PCR, and the TCRdb table lists in-frame clones only, not all of them. The table shows about 100,000 clones, with roughly four fifths occurring only once. The starting material was peripheral blood, obtained about eight months after starting pembrolizumab. The receptors were gathered from an adult with mismatch repair-deficient cancer.

The chain is built from TRBV7-6 and TRBJ2-7, with D hard to call. The V and J ends lost 2 bases and 5 bases respectively, with 7 bases between them. Germline values: CDR1 SGHVS, CDR2 FNYEAQ. CDR3 length: 12 residues. CDR3 region: CASSLNPNEQYF. The CDR3 bases are TGTGCCAGCAGCTTAAATCCTAACGAGCAGTACTTC.

This rearrangement joins TRBV7-2 to TRBJ2-5, with D perhaps TRBD1 or TRBD2 (5 bases each). Deletions cut 3 bases from V and 2 bases from J, with 10 bases between. The length of the CDR3 is 14 residues. Germline-derived CDR1 and CDR2 are SGHTA and FQGNSA. CDR3 sequence (DNA): TGTGCCAGCAGCTTGGACTGGGGGCAAGAGACCCAGTACTTC. The encoded protein is CASSLDWGQETQYF.

The chain has TRBV5-4 and TRBJ2-3; 8 bases are a match to TRBD1. Trimming removed 2 bases from V and 6 bases from J; junction bases left unmatched: 5. This CDR3 has 14 residues. The germline CDR1 and CDR2 sequences are SGHNT and YYREEE (reference sequence). The CDR3 coding sequence is TGTGCCAGCAGCTTAGGACAGGGCAGGGATACGCAGTATTTT. This sequence encodes CASSLGQGRDTQYF.

The chain couples TRBV19 to TRBJ2-2; D ambiguous. The germline V and J ends were trimmed by 3 bases and 3 bases, with 5 bases remaining between them. CDR1 and CDR2 from the germline V gene are LNHDA and SQIVND (reference sequence). The CDR3 contains 13 residues. The CDR3: CASSIVDTGELFF. As DNA, the CDR3 is TGTGCCAGTAGTATCGTAGACACCGGGGAGCTGTTTTTT. Supplemented by reference TRBV19 and TRBJ2-2, the full variable domain reads DGGITQSPKYLFRKEGQNVTLSCEQNLNHDAMYWYRQDPGQGLRLIYYSQIVNDFQKGDIAEGYSVSREKKESFPLTVTSAQKNPTAFYLCASSIVDTGELFFGEGSRLTVL.

V usage is TRBV9 and J usage is TRBJ2-4, with D maybe TRBD2 (6 bases). Germline values: CDR1 SGDLS, CDR2 YYNGEE. The CDR3 has 17 amino acids. Trimming cost V 4 bases and J 0 bases, with 17 bases left between them. The CDR3 bases are TGTGCCAGCAGCCCGGAGGGGCAGCTTGTAGCCAAAAACATTCAGTACTTC. Translating it yields CASSPEGQLVAKNIQYF.

The chain employs TRBV4-1 and TRBJ2-7; 12 nucleotides align to TRBD1. After removal of 4 bases from V and 7 bases from J, the junction contained 11 bases not matched to a gene. The CDR3 runs 16 residues. Germline-derived CDR1 and CDR2 are MGHRA and YSYEKL. In DNA form, the CDR3 reads TGCGCCAGCAGCCCTCGCCCGGGACAGGGGGCGAAGGAGCAGTACTTC. Translation: CASSPRPGQGAKEQYF.

J is TRBJ1-5 and V is TRBV28; 7 bases match TRBD1. V was clipped by 4 bases and J by 3 bases; unmatched bases: 6. The CDR3 is 15 residues long. Germline CDR1 is MDHEN and CDR2 is SYDVKM. CDR3 nucleotides: TGTGCCAGCAGTTCTACAGGGGCGCCCAATCAGCCCCAGCATTTT. Protein: CASSSTGAPNQPQHF.

V usage is TRBV2 and J usage is TRBJ2-2; either TRBD1 or TRBD2 may fit D (5 bases each). The CDR3 contains 15 residues. Trimming cost V 8 bases and J 5 bases, with 18 bases left between them. Per germline, CDR1 SNHLY and CDR2 FYNNEI. The CDR3 region is CASLGVALRTGELFF. The CDR3 bases are TGTGCCAGCTTGGGGGTCGCTCTTCGGACCGGGGAGCTGTTTTTT.

As to this clone: Its ends do not fully match the called genes, so a read error is possible. The chain combines TRBV4-1 with TRBJ1-1; no firm D call. CDR1 and CDR2 (germline): MGHRA, YSYEKL. This CDR3 has 16 residues. Here the CDR3 reads CASRPAVQASWAEVFF. CDR3 sequence (DNA): TGCGCCAGCAGACCTGCGGTGCAGGCGTCTTGGGCTGAAGTTTTCTTT.

The V call is TRBV13, the J call TRBJ1-1; D might be TRBD1 (6 bases). Per germline, CDR1 PRHDT and CDR2 FYEKMQ (reference sequence). This CDR3 spans 14 amino acids. Trimming left V 2 bases short and J 10 bases short, with 17 bases between. DNA of the CDR3: TGTGCCAGCAGCTTATTATCTGGGGGCGTTGGAGCTTTCTTT. Residues: CASSLLSGGVGAFF. Using reference TRBV13 and TRBJ1-1 for the parts outside the CDR3, the full variable domain is AAGVIQSPRHLIKEKRETATLKCYPIPRHDTVYWYQQGPGQDPQFLISFYEKMQSDKGSIPDRFSAQQFSDYHSELNMSSLELGDSALYFCASSLLSGGVGAFFGQGTRLTVV.

This chain uses TRBV11-2 with TRBJ1-5; D may be TRBD1 (5 bases). There are 15 residues in the CDR3. V gave up 1 base and J gave up 3 bases, with 10 bases separating them. Germline V gene lookup returns CDR1 SGHAT and CDR2 FQNNGV. The DNA for the CDR3 is TGTGCCAGCAGCTTAGCGGGGCTTAACAATCAGCCCCAGCATTTT. As protein: CASSLAGLNNQPQHF.

This clone was counted a single time. The chain joins TRBV2 to TRBJ2-1; TRBD2 agrees at 9 bases. CDR1 and CDR2 (germline): SNHLY, FYNNEI. CDR3 size: 15 residues. Germline trimming cut 6 bases from V and 8 bases from J; bases unmatched to any gene: 11. The CDR3 here is CASSEPSSGKDEQFF. CDR3 sequence (DNA): TGTGCCAGCAGCGAACCATCTAGCGGGAAAGATGAGCAGTTCTTC.

The chain links TRBV4-1 to TRBJ2-1, with 11 positions matching TRBD2. The junction had 8 bases not matched to a gene; V was cut back by 4 bases and J by 9 bases. Germline V gives CDR1 MGHRA, CDR2 YSYEKL. This CDR3 contains 15 residues. DNA for the CDR3: TGCGCCAGCAGCCCAGGCTCTAGCGGGAGGTCTGAGCAGTTCTTC. As protein: CASSPGSSGRSEQFF.

This chain links TRBV5-8 with TRBJ2-2; D is undetermined. CDR3 size: 18 residues. The germline V gene encodes CDR1 SGHTS and CDR2 YDEGEE. V was shortened by 0 bases and J by 6 bases, with 21 bases between the two germline ends. DNA for the CDR3: TGTGCCAGCAGCTTGGCCCTATTCAGTGGTGCACAAGCCGGGGAGCTGTTTTTT. Its translation is CASSLALFSGAQAGELFF.

The chain uses TRBV6-1 and TRBJ2-7; 7 bases fit TRBD2. There are 11 residues in the CDR3. The junction had 3 bases not matched to a gene; V was cut back by 11 bases and J by 2 bases. Germline V lookup: CDR1 MNHNS, CDR2 SASEGT. In nucleotides, the CDR3 is TGTGCCTTGGGGGGGACCTACGAGCAGTACTTC. Translating gives CALGGTYEQYF.

The chain couples TRBV2 to TRBJ1-5, with a possible D match to TRBD1 (6 bases). Trimming removed 4 bases from V and 1 base from J, with 11 bases in between. Germline V CDR1 and CDR2: SNHLY, FYNNEI. The CDR3 is 15 amino acids. CDR3 loop: CASSGGGGSNQPQHF. The CDR3 nucleotides are TGTGCCAGCAGTGGAGGGGGTGGGAGCAATCAGCCCCAGCATTTT. Full variable domain (remainder filled in from reference TRBV2 and TRBJ1-5): EPEVTQTPSHQVTQMGQEVILRCVPISNHLYFYWYRQILGQKVEFLVSFYNNEISEKSEIFDDQFSVERPDGSNFTLKIRSTKLEDSAMYFCASSGGGGSNQPQHFGDGTRLSIL.

This clone was picked up one time. The chain employs TRBV7-9 and TRBJ2-3; 7 positions agree with TRBD2. CDR3 length: 19 amino acids. Germline V gene sequence: CDR1 SEHNR, CDR2 FQNEAQ (reference sequence). With 5 bases clipped from V and 2 bases from J, the junction kept 19 bases outside the gene matches. CDR3 amino acids: CASSPGSGGTFLTTDTQYF. The CDR3 nucleotides are TGTGCCAGCAGCCCCGGGTCGGGAGGTACCTTTTTGACCACAGATACGCAGTATTTT.

The chain uses TRBV10-1 and TRBJ1-1; weak D call: TRBD1 (6 bases). This CDR3 region has 13 residues. Trimming left V 5 bases short and J 3 bases short, with 10 bases between. From germline, CDR1 is WNHNN and CDR2 SYGVQD (reference sequence). CDR3 residues: CASSPGHYTEAFF. The CDR3 nucleotides are TGCGCCAGCAGTCCGGGACACTACACTGAAGCTTTCTTT.

This chain joins TRBV5-1 and TRBJ2-2, with D possibly being TRBD2 (6 bases). Trimming left V 0 bases short and J 1 base short, with 10 bases between. CDR3 length: 16 amino acids. Germline CDR1 SGHRS, CDR2 YFSETQ. The CDR3 DNA sequence: TGCGCCAGCAGCTTGGCCCTAGCGAAGAACACCGGGGAGCTGTTTTTT. Translating gives CASSLALAKNTGELFF.

This clone was seen only once. This chain joins TRBV25-1 and TRBJ1-1; unclear D gene. Per germline, CDR1 MGHDK and CDR2 SYGVNS. The V end lost 5 bases, the J end lost 1 base, and 14 bases lay between the germline ends. The CDR3 contains 15 residues. The CDR3, as DNA: TGTGCCAGCAGTTTATCCAGGCCGGGGAACACTGAAGCTTTCTTT. This translates into CASSLSRPGNTEAFF.

The rearrangement uses TRBV10-3 and TRBJ2-7; the D gene could be TRBD1 or TRBD2 (6 bases each). CDR1 and CDR2 from the germline V gene are ENHRY and SYGVKD. This CDR3 region has 11 residues. The V and J ends lost 8 bases and 5 bases respectively, with 10 bases between them. The CDR3 coding sequence is TGTGCCATCGGAAGGGGGGACGAGCAGTACTTC. Translation gives CAIGRGDEQYF.

This clone was recorded only once. This rearrangement joins TRBV27 to TRBJ2-7; 8 bases line up with TRBD1. This CDR3 is built from 15 residues. Germline V lookup: CDR1 MNHEY, CDR2 SMNVEV (reference sequence). With V trimmed by 4 bases and J by 4 bases, 9 bases remained unmatched. CDR3 DNA: TGTGCCAGCAGTTCCCGGGACAGGCGTGGGTACGAGCAGTACTTC. Protein: CASSSRDRRGYEQYF.

Comment on this clone: The junction does not match germline at one end; this may be a read error. This rearrangement joins TRBV18 to TRBJ2-1; 7 positions agree with TRBD2. The germline V gene has CDR1 KGHSH and CDR2 LQKENI. This CDR3 is 16 amino acids long. The DNA for the CDR3 is TGTGCCAGCTCACCCTTCAGCGGGGACTCCTTCAATGAGCAGTTCTTC. Translating gives CASSPFSGDSFNEQFF.

The rearrangement uses TRBV5-5 and TRBJ2-2, with 14 bases aligning to TRBD2. With V trimmed by 3 bases and J by 5 bases, 9 bases remained unmatched. From germline, CDR1 is SGHKS and CDR2 YYEKEE (reference sequence). This CDR3 contains 18 residues. The CDR3 nucleotides read TGTGCCAGCAGCTATTCCGGACTAGCGGGAGGTCGGACCGGGGAGCTGTTTTTT. It is translated as CASSYSGLAGGRTGELFF. Filled out from reference TRBV5-5 and TRBJ2-2, the complete variable domain reads DAGVTQSPTHLIKTRGQQVTLRCSPISGHKSVSWYQQVLGQGPQFIFQYYEKEERGRGNFPDRFSARQFPNYSSELNVNALLLGDSALYLCASSYSGLAGGRTGELFFGEGSRLTVL.

This clone occurred a few times. The chain links TRBV5-4 to TRBJ1-2, with 7 bases aligning to TRBD1. This CDR3 region has 13 residues. Germline CDR1 reads SGHNT; CDR2 reads YYREEE (reference sequence). J gave up 6 bases and V 4 bases, and 6 bases lay outside the gene matches. The CDR3 is CASSRRQGNGYTF. CDR3 nucleotides: TGTGCCAGCAGCAGGAGACAGGGAAATGGCTACACCTTC.

The sample holds one count of this clone. This chain joins TRBV27 and TRBJ1-4, with D perhaps matching TRBD1 (5 bases). CDR3 length equals 15 residues. Germline loops: CDR1 MNHEY, CDR2 SMNVEV (reference sequence). The germline V and J ends were trimmed by 6 bases and 4 bases, with 15 bases remaining between them. CDR3 nucleotides: TGTGCCAGCAGATTGTACCAGGGTTATAATGAAAAACTGTTTTTT. Its translation: CASRLYQGYNEKLFF.

This clone was found a few times. V gene TRBV19 combines with J gene TRBJ1-5; D gene ambiguous. Germline CDR1 reads LNHDA; CDR2 reads SQIVND (reference sequence). Trimming removed 7 bases from V and 3 bases from J, with 16 bases in between. The CDR3 is made up of 15 amino acids. The CDR3 region is CASTYRREYNQPQHF. For the CDR3, the DNA is TGTGCCAGTACCTATAGGAGGGAATACAATCAGCCCCAGCATTTT.

The V gene is TRBV30, the J gene TRBJ2-7; perhaps D is TRBD1 or TRBD2 (5 bases each). Germline loops: CDR1 GTSNPN, CDR2 SVGIG (reference sequence). V lost 3 bases and J 2 bases, leaving 8 bases between the germline ends. CDR3 length: 12 residues. CDR3 amino acids: CAWRGVPYEQYF. CDR3 nucleotides: TGTGCCTGGAGGGGGGTGCCCTACGAGCAGTACTTC.